One sample yielded the 15 T cell receptor beta chains listed below, sequenced in a study of T cell changes during pregnancy in multiple sclerosis. Sequencing was performed with immunoSEQ multiplex PCR; in TCRdb, only in-frame clones are kept and a portion is missing. The sample lists tens of thousands of clones; 94% were seen once. The specimen comprised peripheral blood, sampled in the second trimester of pregnancy. These receptors all come from a female donor in good health, enrolled as a control in a pregnancy study.

The chain employs TRBV6-6 and TRBJ1-4, with 7 bases matching TRBD1. This CDR3 contains 12 residues. Germline V gene lookup returns CDR1 MNHNY and CDR2 SVGAGI (reference sequence). V trimming: 2 bases; J trimming: 11 bases; junction bases outside the gene matches: 2. CDR3: CASSYPDRKLFF. CDR3 bases: TGTGCCAGCAGTTACCCGGACAGGAAACTGTTTTTT.

This CDR3 is CASRAGPYSNQPQHF. The CDR3 coding sequence is TGTGCCAGCAGGGCGGGACCTTATAGCAATCAGCCCCAGCATTTT. V and J are TRBV2 and TRBJ1-5, with TRBD1 as a possible D gene (5 bases). The CDR3 has 15 residues. Looked up from germline, CDR1 is SNHLY and CDR2 is FYNNEI. Trimming took 6 bases from V and 0 from J, leaving 12 bases between them.

This chain links TRBV11-2 with TRBJ2-3, with D maybe TRBD2 (6 bases). Germline V gene data show CDR1 as SGHAT and CDR2 as FQNNGV. The CDR3 extends over 14 amino acids. V was cut by 2 bases and J by 2 bases, with 8 bases left in between. The CDR3 is CASSLRGNTDTQYF. The DNA for the CDR3 is TGTGCCAGCAGCTTACGCGGGAACACAGATACGCAGTATTTT.

As DNA, the CDR3 is TGTGCCACCAGCCCGGGGGGGGAGAACACTGAAGCTTTCTTT. Protein: CATSPGGENTEAFF. The V call is TRBV15, the J call TRBJ1-1; tentative D call: TRBD1 (5 bases). Trimming took off 5 bases at V and 1 base at J, with 11 bases between the two ends. The CDR3 has 14 amino acids. The germline V gene has CDR1 LNHNV and CDR2 YYDKDF (reference sequence).

The genes are TRBV5-1 and TRBJ2-7; D is perhaps TRBD2 (6 bases). CDR3 length equals 14 residues. Germline CDR1 and CDR2: SGHRS and YFSETQ. Trimming removed 5 bases from V and 0 bases from J, with 12 bases in between. CDR3 nucleotides: TGCGCCAGCAGGGACGGGACTGCCTCCTACGAGCAGTACTTC. This gives the protein CASRDGTASYEQYF.

CDR3: CASSSSGAPDTQYF. The DNA for the CDR3 is TGTGCCAGTAGTTCTAGCGGTGCGCCAGATACGCAGTATTTT. V is TRBV19 and J is TRBJ2-3, with 7 bases identical to TRBD2. Germline V gives CDR1 LNHDA, CDR2 SQIVND (reference sequence). The CDR3 consists of 14 residues. Trimming took 5 bases from V and 4 from J; bases not matched to a gene: 6.

The chain is built from TRBV29-1 and TRBJ2-1; 11 bases align to TRBD2. This CDR3 contains 16 residues. CDR1 and CDR2 from the germline V gene are SQVTM and ANQGSEA. V shed 1 base and J 8 bases; nucleotides not matched to a gene: 10. CDR3 sequence: CSVEGYGSGRVYEQFF. The CDR3 DNA reads as TGCAGCGTTGAAGGGTATGGTAGCGGGAGGGTCTATGAGCAGTTCTTC.

This clone was observed once. The J gene is TRBJ2-1, the V gene TRBV7-9; 11 bases map to TRBD2. This CDR3 is built from 15 residues. CDR1 and CDR2 from the germline V gene are SEHNR and FQNEAQ (reference sequence). V trimming: 1 base; J trimming: 6 bases; junction bases outside the gene matches: 2. The CDR3 bases are TGTGCCAGCAGCTTAGTAGCGGGAGGGCTCAATGAGCAGTTCTTC. It translates to CASSLVAGGLNEQFF.

The chain employs TRBV27 and TRBJ2-2; 7 bases line up with TRBD1. V dropped 2 bases and J dropped 4; count of bases not matched to a gene: 7. The CDR3 has 16 residues. Germline V CDR1 and CDR2: MNHEY, SMNVEV (reference sequence). CDR3 loop: CASSLKGARGTGELFF. CDR3 sequence (DNA): TGTGCCAGCAGTTTAAAGGGGGCGCGCGGCACCGGGGAGCTGTTTTTT.

This clone was recorded only once. The chain recombines TRBV4-2 with TRBJ2-7; 7 positions match TRBD2. Germline V gene sequence: CDR1 LGHNA, CDR2 YNFKEQ. This CDR3 has 15 residues. The trim removed 2 bases at V and 3 bases at J, leaving 7 bases unmatched. This chain's CDR3 is CASSQLVGGDYEQYF. As DNA, the CDR3 is TGTGCCAGCAGCCAACTGGTGGGAGGGGACTACGAGCAGTACTTC.

This clone was counted a single time. The chain combines TRBV6-5 with TRBJ1-5, with TRBD1 matching over 8 bases. The V gene end was trimmed by 5 bases and the J gene end by 7 bases; junction bases not matched to a gene: 10. Germline CDR1 MNHEY, CDR2 SVGAGI. The CDR3 sequence is 15 residues long. The CDR3 loop reads CASSIGQGMGQPQHF. CDR3 nucleotide sequence: TGTGCCAGCAGTATAGGACAGGGCATGGGCCAGCCCCAGCATTTT.

The rearrangement joins TRBV19 to TRBJ2-7; 13 nucleotides line up with TRBD2. V lost 9 bases to trimming and J lost 2 bases; unmatched junction nucleotides: 4. CDR3 length: 14 amino acids. Germline V gene data show CDR1 as LNHDA and CDR2 as SQIVND (reference sequence). CDR3: CASRLAGGPYEQYF. In DNA form, the CDR3 reads TGTGCCAGCAGACTAGCGGGAGGCCCCTACGAGCAGTACTTC.

The chain recombines TRBV18 with TRBJ2-1; 16 positions match TRBD2. V shed 0 bases, J shed 10 bases, and the junction held 12 bases outside the gene matches. Germline lookup yields CDR1 KGHSH and CDR2 LQKENI. The CDR3 spans 19 residues. The CDR3 coding sequence is TGTGCCAGCTCACCACCGGGGACTAGCGGGAGGGGTCCAATGAGGGAGCAGTTCTTC. It specifies CASSPPGTSGRGPMREQFF.

The chain links TRBV7-9 to TRBJ1-2; 9 positions agree with TRBD1. J lost 3 bases, V lost 1 base, and 0 bases had no gene match. CDR1 SEHNR and CDR2 FQNEAQ come from the germline V gene (reference sequence). The CDR3 has 14 residues. CDR3 coding DNA: TGTGCCAGCAGCTTAGGACAGGGGGACTATGGCTACACCTTC. Translating it yields CASSLGQGDYGYTF. Full variable domain (remainder filled in from reference TRBV7-9 and TRBJ1-2): DTGVSQNPRHKITKRGQNVTFRCDPISEHNRLYWYRQTLGQGPEFLTYFQNEAQLEKSRLLSDRFSAERPKGSFSTLEIQRTEQGDSAMYLCASSLGQGDYGYTFGSGTRLTVV.

The CDR3 spells CASSLAGTGELFF. The CDR3 coding sequence is TGTGCCAGCAGTTTAGCCGGCACCGGGGAGCTGTTTTTT. The rearrangement links TRBV27 to TRBJ2-2; D ambiguous. CDR1 is MNHEY, CDR2 SMNVEV, per germline (reference sequence). The CDR3 totals 13 residues. Trimming left V 2 bases short and J 4 bases short, with 5 bases between.